This T cell receptor (beta chain) was documented in a study of T-cell memory formation after mild COVID-19. The wider study: Among the donors, TCR clusters were largely specific to each donor.

The CDR3 has 13 amino acids. V was pared by 6 bases and J by 9 bases, with 12 bases between. Germline V gene lookup returns CDR1 MNHEY and CDR2 SMNVEV (reference sequence). With respect to this clonotype: The antigen is undetermined.

Broader study findings: Some clones that responded were present in memory (sampled pre-infection), which suggests cross-reactive memory joined. Day 15 to 85 contracting clones showed balanced CD4/CD8; day 15 to 37 expanders favored CD4+.

TCRdb analysed the 5' RACE reads with MiXCR anew, one entry per CDR3 protein. The sample holds 450,000 to 700,000 distinct CDR3 sequences, approximately 18% seen once. This rearrangement joins TRBV27 to TRBJ1-6; weak D call: TRBD1 (6 bases). This sequence was found in an adult woman who had mild COVID-19 (a few samples of this study predate the infection). Cell type and time point are not known. Sequencing used PBMCs or a T cell subset sorted from them (not recorded which). CDR3 DNA: TGTGCCAGCAGGGGGGGCACGGGTTCACCCCTCCACTTT. Its protein product is CASRGGTGSPLHF.